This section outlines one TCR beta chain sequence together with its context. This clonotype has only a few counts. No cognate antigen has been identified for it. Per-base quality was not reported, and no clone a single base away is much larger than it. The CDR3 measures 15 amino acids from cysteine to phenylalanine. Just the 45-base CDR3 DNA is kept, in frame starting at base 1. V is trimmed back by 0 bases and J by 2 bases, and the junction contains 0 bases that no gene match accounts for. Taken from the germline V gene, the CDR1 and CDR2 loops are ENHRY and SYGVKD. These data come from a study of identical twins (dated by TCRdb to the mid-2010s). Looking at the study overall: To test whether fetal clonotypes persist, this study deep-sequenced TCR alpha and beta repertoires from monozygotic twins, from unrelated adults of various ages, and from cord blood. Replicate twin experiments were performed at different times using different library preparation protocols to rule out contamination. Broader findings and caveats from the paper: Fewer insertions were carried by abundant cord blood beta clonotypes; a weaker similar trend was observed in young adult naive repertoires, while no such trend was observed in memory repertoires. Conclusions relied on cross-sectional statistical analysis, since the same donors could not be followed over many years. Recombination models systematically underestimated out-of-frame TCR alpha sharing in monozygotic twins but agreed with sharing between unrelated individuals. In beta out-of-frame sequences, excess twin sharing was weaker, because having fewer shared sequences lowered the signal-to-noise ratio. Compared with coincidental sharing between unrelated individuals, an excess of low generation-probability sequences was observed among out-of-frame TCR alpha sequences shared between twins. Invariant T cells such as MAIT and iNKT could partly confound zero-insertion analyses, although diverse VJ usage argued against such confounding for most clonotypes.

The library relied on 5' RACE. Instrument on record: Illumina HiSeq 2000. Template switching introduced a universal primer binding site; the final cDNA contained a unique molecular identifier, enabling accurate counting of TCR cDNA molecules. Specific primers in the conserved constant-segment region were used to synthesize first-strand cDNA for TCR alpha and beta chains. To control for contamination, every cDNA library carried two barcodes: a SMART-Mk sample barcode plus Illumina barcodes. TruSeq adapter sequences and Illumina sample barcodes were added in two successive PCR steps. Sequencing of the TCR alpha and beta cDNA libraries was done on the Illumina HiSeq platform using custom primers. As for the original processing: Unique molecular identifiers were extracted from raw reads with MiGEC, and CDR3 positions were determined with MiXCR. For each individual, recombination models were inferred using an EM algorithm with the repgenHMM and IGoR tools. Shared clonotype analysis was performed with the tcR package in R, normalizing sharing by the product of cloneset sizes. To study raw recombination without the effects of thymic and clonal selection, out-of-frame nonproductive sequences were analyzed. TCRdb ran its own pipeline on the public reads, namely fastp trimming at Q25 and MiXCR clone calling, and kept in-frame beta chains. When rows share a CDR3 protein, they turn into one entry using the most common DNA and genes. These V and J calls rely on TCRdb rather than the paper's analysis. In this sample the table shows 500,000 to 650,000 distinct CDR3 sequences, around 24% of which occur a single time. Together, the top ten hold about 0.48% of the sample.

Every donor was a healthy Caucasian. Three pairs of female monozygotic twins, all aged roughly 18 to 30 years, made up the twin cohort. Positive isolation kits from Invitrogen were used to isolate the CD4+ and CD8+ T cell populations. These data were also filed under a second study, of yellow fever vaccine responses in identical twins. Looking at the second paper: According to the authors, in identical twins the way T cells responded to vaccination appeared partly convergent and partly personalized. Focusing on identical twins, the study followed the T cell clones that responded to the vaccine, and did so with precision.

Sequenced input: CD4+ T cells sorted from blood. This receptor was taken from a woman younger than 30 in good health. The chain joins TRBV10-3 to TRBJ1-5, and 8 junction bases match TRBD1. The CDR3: CAISESGQGNQPQHF. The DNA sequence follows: TGTGCCATCAGTGAGTCGGGACAGGGCAATCAGCCCCAGCATTTT.